This T cell receptor beta chain was recovered during a study of blood T cell repertoires in COVID-19. Study overall: The analysed material was cDNA or gDNA that came from T cells, B-cell-depleted T cells, or PBMCs.

The Seattle site enrolled patients during active infection and followed them longitudinally. Only in-frame clones appear in the TCRdb table, and some are missing; sequencing was by immunoSEQ multiplex PCR. This table has a few hundred thousand clones, 80% to 90% appearing once. The CDR3 extends over 13 amino acids. Trimming removed 1 base at V and 4 bases at J, with 7 bases between. Per germline, CDR1 GTSNPN and CDR2 SVGIG (reference sequence). This TCR was sampled from a woman aged 65 to 85 with COVID-19, enrolled during active disease. This sequence joins TRBV30 and TRBJ1-4; D unclear. The sequenced sample was peripheral blood. CDR3 protein: CAWSAGVNEKLFF. In nucleotides, the CDR3 is TGTGCCTGGAGTGCGGGAGTTAATGAAAAACTGTTTTTT.